Below, 11 T cell receptor beta chains from the same sample are listed, as sequenced in a study of blood T cell repertoires in COVID-19. Generated by immunoSEQ multiplex PCR, the TCRdb table keeps only in-frame clones and is missing some. The data show tens of thousands of clones, with 90% seen just once and 4.5% to 5.5% held by the top ten. Sequences were obtained from peripheral blood. These receptors all come from a human donor in a cohort sampled during active COVID-19.

The V gene is TRBV3-1 (or the pseudogene TRBV3-2), the J gene TRBJ2-7; 12 bases map to TRBD2. V gave up 0 bases and J gave up 5 bases; unmatched junction bases: 8. The CDR3 totals 17 residues. Germline V CDR1 and CDR2: LGHDT, YNNKEL (reference sequence). This CDR3 is CASSQEPSSGRANEQYF. The CDR3 nucleotides read TGTGCCAGCAGCCAAGAACCGTCTAGCGGGAGGGCCAACGAGCAGTACTTC.

The genes are TRBV7-9 and TRBJ2-7, with 8 bases identical to TRBD2. The length of the CDR3 is 19 residues. With 5 bases clipped from V and 2 bases from J, the junction kept 20 bases outside the gene matches. Germline CDR1 reads SEHNR; CDR2 reads FQNEAQ (reference sequence). CDR3 region: CASSLLGVVGTSGPYEQYF. The CDR3 DNA is TGTGCCAGCAGCCTCCTGGGGGTGGTCGGGACTAGTGGTCCCTACGAGCAGTACTTC.

V is TRBV19 and J is TRBJ1-3; a weak D match, TRBD1 (5 bases). CDR1 and CDR2 from the germline V gene are LNHDA and SQIVND (reference sequence). This CDR3 has 15 amino acids. V was clipped by 4 bases and J by 0 bases, with 10 bases between them. The CDR3 reads CASSTSTVSGNTIYF. DNA of the CDR3: TGTGCCAGTAGTACATCGACAGTCTCTGGAAACACCATATATTTT. The full variable domain, its missing parts supplied by reference TRBV19 and TRBJ1-3, is DGGITQSPKYLFRKEGQNVTLSCEQNLNHDAMYWYRQDPGQGLRLIYYSQIVNDFQKGDIAEGYSVSREKKESFPLTVTSAQKNPTAFYLCASSTSTVSGNTIYFGEGSWLTVV.

The chain is built from TRBV11-2 and TRBJ2-1; 11 bases line up with TRBD2. Germline assignment: CDR1 SGHAT and CDR2 FQNNGV. The V and J ends lost 2 bases and 5 bases, in that order; junction bases with no gene match: 5. CDR3 length equals 16 residues. CDR3 sequence: CASSLIAGGPHNEQFF. DNA for the CDR3: TGTGCCAGCAGCTTAATAGCGGGAGGGCCCCACAATGAGCAGTTCTTC.

The chain recombines TRBV7-2 with TRBJ2-1, with D possibly TRBD2 on 6 matching bases. In germline, CDR1 is SGHTA, CDR2 FQGNSA. Trimming stripped 0 bases from V and 10 bases from J, with 7 bases between. This CDR3 spans 12 amino acids. The CDR3 coding sequence is TGTGCCAGCAGCTTAGCTCTAGCGGAGCAGTTCTTC. It codes for CASSLALAEQFF.

The chain combines TRBV10-3 with TRBJ2-7; the match to TRBD2 covers 9 bases. J lost 3 bases, V lost 2 bases, and 8 bases had no gene match. Germline loops: CDR1 ENHRY, CDR2 SYGVKD. The CDR3 is 16 amino acids. The CDR3 loop is CAISESSTSGYYEQYF. The CDR3 region has the DNA TGTGCCATCAGTGAGAGTTCAACTAGCGGGTACTACGAGCAGTACTTC.

The chain uses TRBV2 and TRBJ2-7; 11 positions match TRBD1. CDR3 length equals 15 residues. The germline CDR1 and CDR2 sequences are SNHLY and FYNNEI. J was trimmed by 3 bases and V by 7 bases; bases with no gene match: 8. The CDR3 reads CASIPDRGLLYEQYF. CDR3 DNA sequence: TGTGCCAGCATTCCGGACAGGGGGCTCCTCTACGAGCAGTACTTC.

The chain couples TRBV25-1 to TRBJ2-7, with TRBD2 identical over 10 bases. The CDR3 has 13 residues. Germline values: CDR1 MGHDK, CDR2 SYGVNS. Trimming took 8 bases from V and 6 from J; bases not matched to a gene: 7. The CDR3 spells CASRSGRAAEQYF. CDR3 DNA: TGTGCCAGCCGAAGCGGGAGGGCCGCCGAGCAGTACTTC.

The V call is TRBV29-1, the J call TRBJ1-1; weak D call: TRBD1 (5 bases). Between the trimmed V and J ends, which lost 1 base and 4 bases, there was a span of 16 bases. In germline, CDR1 is SQVTM, CDR2 ANQGSEA. The CDR3 has 15 residues. The CDR3 reads CSVEGRGTGITEAFF. The CDR3 bases are TGCAGCGTTGAAGGTCGGGGGACGGGGATCACTGAAGCTTTCTTT.

This sequence joins TRBV30 and TRBJ2-3; 10 bases fit TRBD1. The trim removed 0 bases at V and 6 bases at J, leaving 12 bases unmatched. The CDR3 sequence is 17 residues long. The germline CDR1 and CDR2 sequences are GTSNPN and SVGIG (reference sequence). This chain's CDR3 is CAWSVGWTGGVLDTQYF. For the CDR3, the DNA is TGTGCCTGGAGTGTGGGCTGGACAGGGGGTGTTTTGGATACGCAGTATTTT.

The rearrangement joins TRBV28 to TRBJ2-7, with D perhaps TRBD1 (5 bases). The V end was cut by 3 bases, the J end by 5 bases, with 14 bases between. Per germline, CDR1 MDHEN and CDR2 SYDVKM. There are 14 residues in the CDR3. For the CDR3, the DNA is TGTGCCAGCAGTTTGGGTGGAAAAGGGGACGAGCAGTACTTC. Its translation: CASSLGGKGDEQYF.